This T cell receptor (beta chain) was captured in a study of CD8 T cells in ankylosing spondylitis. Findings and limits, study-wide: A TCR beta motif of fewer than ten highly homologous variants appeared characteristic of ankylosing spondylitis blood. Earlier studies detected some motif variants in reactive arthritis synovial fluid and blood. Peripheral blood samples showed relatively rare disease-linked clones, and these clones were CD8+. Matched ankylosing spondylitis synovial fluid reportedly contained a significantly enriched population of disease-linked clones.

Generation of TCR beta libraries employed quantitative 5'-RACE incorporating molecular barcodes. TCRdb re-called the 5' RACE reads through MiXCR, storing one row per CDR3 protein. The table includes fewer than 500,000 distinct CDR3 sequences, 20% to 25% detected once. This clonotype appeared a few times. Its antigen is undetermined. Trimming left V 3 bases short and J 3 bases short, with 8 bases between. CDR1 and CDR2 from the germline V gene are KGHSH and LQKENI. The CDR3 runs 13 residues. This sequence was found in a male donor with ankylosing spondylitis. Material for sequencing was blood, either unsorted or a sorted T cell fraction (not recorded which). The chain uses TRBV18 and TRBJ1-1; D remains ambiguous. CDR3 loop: CASSPVWDTEAFF. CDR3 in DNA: TGTGCCAGCTCACCGGTTTGGGACACTGAAGCTTTCTTT.